The source of this T cell receptor (beta chain) is a study of blood T cell repertoires in COVID-19. Study overall: Donors in the United States, Italy and Spain gave samples during acute or convalescent COVID-19.

As processed by the authors: Estimated nucleated cell counts came from reference gene primer amplification. The data were produced by immunoSEQ multiplex PCR, yet TCRdb's version contains in-frame clones alone and is incomplete. From that table come the V and J calls and clone size; the DNA was used to work out D and trimming. The sample comprises almost 45,000 clones, roughly 73% of which are singletons, and around 60% rests with the top ten. Germline V gene lookup returns CDR1 SGHVS and CDR2 FQNEAQ. The junction had 4 bases not matched to a gene; V was cut back by 5 bases and J by 0 bases. This CDR3 contains 14 residues.

The V call is TRBV7-8, the J call TRBJ2-7; the match to TRBD1 covers 7 bases. Sequenced input: peripheral blood. This receptor was identified in a man older than 75 with acute or convalescent COVID-19. In nucleotides, the CDR3 is TGTGCCAGCAGCCCTTGGGACAGCTCCTACGAGCAGTACTTC. This codes for CASSPWDSSYEQYF.